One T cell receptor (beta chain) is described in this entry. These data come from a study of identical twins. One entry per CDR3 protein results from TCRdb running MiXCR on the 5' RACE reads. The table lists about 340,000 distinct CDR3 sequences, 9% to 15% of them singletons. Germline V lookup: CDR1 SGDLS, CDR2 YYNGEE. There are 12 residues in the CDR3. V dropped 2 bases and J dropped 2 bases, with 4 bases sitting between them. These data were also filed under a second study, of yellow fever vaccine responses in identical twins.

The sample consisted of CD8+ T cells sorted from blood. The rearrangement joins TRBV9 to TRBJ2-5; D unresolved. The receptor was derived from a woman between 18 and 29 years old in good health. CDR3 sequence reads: CASSVGQETQYF. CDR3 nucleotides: TGTGCCAGCAGCGTTGGGCAAGAGACCCAGTACTTC.